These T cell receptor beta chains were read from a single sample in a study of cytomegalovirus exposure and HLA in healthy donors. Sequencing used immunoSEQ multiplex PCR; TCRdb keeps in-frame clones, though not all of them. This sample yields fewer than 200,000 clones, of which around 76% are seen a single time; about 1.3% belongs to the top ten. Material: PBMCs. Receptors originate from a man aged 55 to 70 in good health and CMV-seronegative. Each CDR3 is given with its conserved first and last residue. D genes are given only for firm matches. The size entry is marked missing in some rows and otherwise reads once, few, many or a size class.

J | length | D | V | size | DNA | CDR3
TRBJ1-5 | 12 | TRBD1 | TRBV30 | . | TGTGCCTGGGGGACAGGGTCTCAGCCCCAGCATTTT | CAWGTGSQPQHF
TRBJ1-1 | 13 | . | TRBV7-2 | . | TGTGCCAGCAGCTCTAGCAGGGGCCGTGAAGCTTTCTTT | CASSSSRGREAFF
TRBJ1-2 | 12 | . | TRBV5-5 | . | TGTGCCAGCAGCTTGCGGGACTATGGCTACACCTTC | CASSLRDYGYTF
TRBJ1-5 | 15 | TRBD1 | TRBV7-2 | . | TGTGCCAGCAGTCGCAGGACAGGGGACGATCAGCCCCAGCATTTT | CASSRRTGDDQPQHF
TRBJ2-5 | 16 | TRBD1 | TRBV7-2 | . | TGTGCCAGCAGCTTAGCACCCCAGGGGGTAGGAGAGACCCAGTACTTC | CASSLAPQGVGETQYF
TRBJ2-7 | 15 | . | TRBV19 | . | TGTGCCAGTAGTAGGATACAGGGTAGCTCCTACGAGCAGTACTTC | CASSRIQGSSYEQYF
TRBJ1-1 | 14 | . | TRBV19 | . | TGTGCCAGTAGTATAGTGGGGAGCACAACTGAAGCTTTCTTT | CASSIVGSTTEAFF
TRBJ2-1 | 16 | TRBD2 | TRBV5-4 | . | TGTGCCAGCAGCGCAGGCGGGACTAGCGGTCTGGGTGAGCAGTTCTTC | CASSAGGTSGLGEQFF
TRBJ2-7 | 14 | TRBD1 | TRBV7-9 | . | TGTGCCAGCAGCTTTGGTCCAGGGGGCTACGAGCAGTACTTC | CASSFGPGGYEQYF
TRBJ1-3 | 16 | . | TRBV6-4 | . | TGTGCCAGCAGACACTTTAAACAGGTCTCTGGAAACACCATATATTTT | CASRHFKQVSGNTIYF
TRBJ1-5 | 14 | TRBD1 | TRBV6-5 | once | TGTGCCAGCAGGCGACAGGGGGGGGATCAGCCCCAGCATTTT | CASRRQGGDQPQHF
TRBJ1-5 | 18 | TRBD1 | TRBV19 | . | TGTGCCAGTAGTATATGGCTGGGGACAGGTCATAGCAATCAGCCCCAGCATTTT | CASSIWLGTGHSNQPQHF
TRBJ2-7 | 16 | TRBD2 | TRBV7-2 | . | TGTGCCAGCAGCTTAGGAGGAGGGCGGGGGACCTACGAGCAGTACTTC | CASSLGGGRGTYEQYF
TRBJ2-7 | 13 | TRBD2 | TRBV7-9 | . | TGTGCCAGCAGCCCACTAGCGGGAGGCCGATGGTACTTC | CASSPLAGGRWYF
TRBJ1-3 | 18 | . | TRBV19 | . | TGTGCCAGTAGTATAGGGACGGAGGGACGACTCTCTGGAAACACCATATATTTT | CASSIGTEGRLSGNTIYF
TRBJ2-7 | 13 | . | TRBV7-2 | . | TGTGCCAGCAGCTTACGTCGCGTTTCCGAGCAGTACTTC | CASSLRRVSEQYF
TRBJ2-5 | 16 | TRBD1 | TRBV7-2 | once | TGTGCCAGCAGCTCAGGACTACAGGGGGCGGCAGAGACCCAGTACTTC | CASSSGLQGAAETQYF
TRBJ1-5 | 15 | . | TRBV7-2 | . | TGTGCCAGCAGCTTAGGACGGGGAGGTAGGCAGCCCCAGCATTTT | CASSLGRGGRQPQHF
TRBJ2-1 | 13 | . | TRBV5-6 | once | TGTGCCAGCAGCTTAGCAGGGATAAATGAGCAGTTCTTC | CASSLAGINEQFF
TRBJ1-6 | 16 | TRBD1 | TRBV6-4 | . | TGTGCCAGCAGTGTTACCGGGACAGGGGGCAATTCACCCCTCCACTTT | CASSVTGTGGNSPLHF
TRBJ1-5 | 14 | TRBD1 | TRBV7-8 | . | TGTGCCAGCAGCTTGGACAGGGCGACTCAGCCCCAGCATTTT | CASSLDRATQPQHF
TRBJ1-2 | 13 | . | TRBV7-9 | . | TGTGCCAGCAGCTTATTCGAGAGGCATGGCTACACCTTC | CASSLFERHGYTF
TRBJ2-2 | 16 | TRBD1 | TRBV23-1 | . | TGCGCCAGCAGTCATGGGGGACAGGATTACACCGGGGAGCTGTTTTTT | CASSHGGQDYTGELFF
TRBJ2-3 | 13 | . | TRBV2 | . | TGTGCCAGCAGTGGTAGCTTGATGGATACGCAGTATTTT | CASSGSLMDTQYF
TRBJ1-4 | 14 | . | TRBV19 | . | TGTGCCAGTAGTGCCCAGGGTTATTATGAAAAACTGTTTTTT | CASSAQGYYEKLFF
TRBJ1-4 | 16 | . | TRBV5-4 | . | TGTGCCAGCAGCTTCGGACAGCCGGCAACTAATGAAAAACTGTTTTTT | CASSFGQPATNEKLFF
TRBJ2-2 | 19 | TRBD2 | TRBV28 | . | TGTGCCAGCAAAACCAGGGGACTAGCGGGAGGAATGTACACCGGGGAGCTGTTTTTT | CASKTRGLAGGMYTGELFF
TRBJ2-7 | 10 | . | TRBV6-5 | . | TGTGCCAGCGGCTTTTACGAGCAGTACTTC | CASGFYEQYF
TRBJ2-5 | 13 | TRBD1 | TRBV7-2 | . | TGTGCCAGCAGGGCAGGGGGCCAAGAGACCCAGTACTTC | CASRAGGQETQYF
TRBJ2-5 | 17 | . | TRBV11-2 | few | TGTGCCAGCAGGGAGGGGCAGGAGCCCCTGTACCAAGAGACCCAGTACTTC | CASREGQEPLYQETQYF
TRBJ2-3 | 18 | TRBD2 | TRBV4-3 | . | TGCGCCAGCAGCTCTCAGGTAGCGGGGGGGCCCGGCACAGATACGCAGTATTTT | CASSSQVAGGPGTDTQYF
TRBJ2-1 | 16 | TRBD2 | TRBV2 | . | TGTGCCAGCAGTGACCCGCGCGGGAGTAAAGCCAATGAGCAGTTCTTC | CASSDPRGSKANEQFF
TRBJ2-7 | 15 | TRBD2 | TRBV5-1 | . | TGCGCCAGCAGTATACGGACTAGCGGCGCCTACGAGCAGTACTTC | CASSIRTSGAYEQYF
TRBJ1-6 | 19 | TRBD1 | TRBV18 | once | TGTGCCAGCTCACTACCGACAGGGGGCCAAAGCTCCTATAATTCACCCCTCCACTTT | CASSLPTGGQSSYNSPLHF
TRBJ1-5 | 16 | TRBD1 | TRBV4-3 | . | TGCGCCAGCAGCCTAGAGGACAGGGCCGGCAATCAGCCCCAGCATTTT | CASSLEDRAGNQPQHF
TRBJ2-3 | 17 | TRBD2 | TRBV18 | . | TGTGCCAGCTCACCCGAACTAGCGGGAGGCTGGGCAGATACGCAGTATTTT | CASSPELAGGWADTQYF
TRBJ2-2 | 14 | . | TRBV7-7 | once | TGTGCCAGCAGCTTAGACCTCCCAGCCGGGGAGCTGTTTTTT | CASSLDLPAGELFF
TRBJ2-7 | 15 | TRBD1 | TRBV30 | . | TGTGCCTGGAGTGTACTCAGGGGGCGCCCATACGAGCAGTACTTC | CAWSVLRGRPYEQYF
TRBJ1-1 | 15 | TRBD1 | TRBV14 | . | TGTGCCAGCAGCCCACTAGACAGGGATAGCACTGAAGCTTTCTTT | CASSPLDRDSTEAFF
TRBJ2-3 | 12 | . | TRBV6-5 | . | TGTGCCAGCAGAAGTAGTACAGATACGCAGTATTTT | CASRSSTDTQYF
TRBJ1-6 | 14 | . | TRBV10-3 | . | TGTGCCATCAGTGAGTCCTCGGATAATTCACCCCTCCACTTT | CAISESSDNSPLHF
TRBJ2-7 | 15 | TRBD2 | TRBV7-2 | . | TGTGCCAGCAGCTCCGTTTTAGCGGGAACCTACGAGCAGTACTTC | CASSSVLAGTYEQYF
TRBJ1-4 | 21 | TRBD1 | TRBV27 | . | TGTGCCAGCAAAAGGCGGGGTAGGACGGGACAGGGGGCTTGGGTAGCTGAAAAACTGTTTTTT | CASKRRGRTGQGAWVAEKLFF
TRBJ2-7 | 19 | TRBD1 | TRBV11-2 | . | TGTGCCAGCAGCCAAAGTGGGGGTTTTGGACAGGGGATCCCCTACGAGCAGTACTTC | CASSQSGGFGQGIPYEQYF
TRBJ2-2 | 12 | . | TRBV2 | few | TGTGCCAGCAGTTCTCTCACCGGGGAGCTGTTTTTT | CASSSLTGELFF
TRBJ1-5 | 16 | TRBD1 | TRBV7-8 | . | TGTGCCAGCAGCCCCGGACAACAGGGGGCCAATCAGCCCCAGCATTTT | CASSPGQQGANQPQHF
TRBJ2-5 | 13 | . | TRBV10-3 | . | TGTGCCATCAGTCCCCAGTCCCAAGAGACCCAGTACTTC | CAISPQSQETQYF
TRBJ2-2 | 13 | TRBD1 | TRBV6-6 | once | TGTGCCGGTCAGGGGGCGGGCACCGGGGAGCTGTTTTTT | CAGQGAGTGELFF